The 32 T cell receptor beta chains in this list originate from one sample, sequenced in a study of T-cell reconstitution after alpha-beta-depleted transplantation in children. Library preparation (for TCRbeta) was performed with unique molecular identifiers. One entry per CDR3 protein results from TCRdb running MiXCR on the PCR reads. This sample yields about 900,000 distinct CDR3 sequences, of which about 31% are seen a single time; roughly 30% belongs to the top ten. Sequencing used PBMCs, mostly from graft donor cells, obtained 360 days after TCRalphabeta/CD19-depleted stem cell transplant. These receptors came from a boy under two years old who had a stem cell transplant for SCID, so the T cells may come from the graft donor.

The chain employs TRBV12-3 or TRBV12-4 and TRBJ2-1; D remains ambiguous. The CDR3 length is 15 residues. V dropped 6 bases and J dropped 1 base, with 13 bases sitting between them. DNA for the CDR3: TGTGCCAGCAGCCCCCTGGTCCCGTCCTACAATGAGCAGTTCTTC. Amino acid sequence: CASSPLVPSYNEQFF.

The chain recombines TRBV6-5 with TRBJ2-2; unclear D gene. CDR3 length: 15 amino acids. Germline CDR1 and CDR2: MNHEY and SVGAGI. The V end lost 2 bases, the J end lost 0 bases, and 7 bases lay between the germline ends. CDR3 DNA sequence: TGTGCCAGCAGTTACGGCCCAGCGAACACCGGGGAGCTGTTTTTT. It yields the protein CASSYGPANTGELFF.

There are a few counts of this clonotype. The chain joins TRBV5-1 to TRBJ2-5; D not resolved. V was clipped by 0 bases and J by 9 bases, with 9 bases between them. This CDR3 contains 12 residues. Germline CDR1 and CDR2: SGHRS and YFSETQ. DNA for the CDR3: TGCGCCAGCAGCTTGGAAGGACGAGCCCAGTACTTC. The encoded protein is CASSLEGRAQYF.

In this sample, this clonotype turned up many times. V and J are TRBV12-3 or TRBV12-4 and TRBJ1-5; D not resolved. Trimming removed 6 bases from V and 0 bases from J, with 9 bases in between. The CDR3 totals 14 residues. CDR3 sequence: CASSLYVSNQPQHF. The CDR3 DNA follows: TGTGCCAGCAGCCTGTATGTTAGCAATCAGCCCCAGCATTTT.

This clonotype was observed a few times. The V call is TRBV7-2, the J call TRBJ1-2; D might be TRBD1 (6 bases). The ends were cut back, 5 bases at V and 2 bases at J, with 9 bases in the middle. Looked up from germline, CDR1 is SGHTA and CDR2 is FQGNSA. The CDR3 totals 13 residues. This CDR3 is CASSRDNNYGYTF. CDR3 coding DNA: TGTGCCAGCAGCCGGGACAACAACTATGGCTACACCTTC.

This chain joins TRBV6-5 and TRBJ2-1; 9 nucleotides line up with TRBD1. The CDR3 runs 15 residues. The trim removed 0 bases at V and 8 bases at J, leaving 5 bases unmatched. The germline CDR1 and CDR2 sequences are MNHEY and SVGAGI. The CDR3 DNA follows: TGTGCCAGCAGTTACTCGGGACAGGGAGGTGATGAGCAGTTCTTC. As protein: CASSYSGQGGDEQFF.

This clonotype has just a few counts. The CDR3 protein is CSARDLGWSETQYF. Here the CDR3 DNA reads TGCAGTGCTAGAGATTTAGGGTGGTCAGAGACCCAGTACTTC. The rearrangement links TRBV20-1 to TRBJ2-5; no clear D gene. CDR3 length equals 14 residues. V lost 0 bases and J lost 4, with 12 bases in between. Germline assignment: CDR1 DFQATT and CDR2 SNEGSKA (reference sequence).

The J gene is TRBJ1-5, the V gene TRBV28, with 11 bases fitting TRBD1. Germline CDR1 reads MDHEN; CDR2 reads SYDVKM. V shed 4 bases and J 0 bases; nucleotides not matched to a gene: 8. CDR3 length: 18 amino acids. The DNA for the CDR3 is TGTGCCAGCAGTTCCGGGACAGGGGGATCTTATAGCAATCAGCCCCAGCATTTT. It codes for CASSSGTGGSYSNQPQHF. The full variable domain, rest sourced from reference TRBV28 and TRBJ1-5, is DVKVTQSSRYLVKRTGEKVFLECVQDMDHENMFWYRQDPGLGLRLIYFSYDVKMKEKGDIPEGYSVSREKKERFSLILESASTNQTSMYLCASSSGTGGSYSNQPQHFGDGTRLSIL.

This clonotype was detected a few times. The chain links TRBV3-1 to TRBJ1-2; D possibly corresponds to TRBD1 (6 bases). The V end lost 5 bases, the J end lost 9 bases, and 13 bases lay between the germline ends. The germline CDR1 and CDR2 sequences are LGHDT and YNNKEL (reference sequence). This CDR3 is built from 12 residues. As DNA, the CDR3 is TGTGCCAGCAGCGTTGGACAGCGCAGCTACACCTTC. It encodes CASSVGQRSYTF.

CDR3 protein: CASSTTAGNSPLHF. The CDR3 DNA follows: TGCGCCAGCAGCACAACAGCGGGAAATTCACCCCTCCACTTT. The genes are TRBV5-1 and TRBJ1-6, with D uncertain. V was trimmed by 4 bases and J by 7 bases, leaving 12 bases between them. The CDR3 sequence is 14 residues long. CDR1 is SGHRS and CDR2 is YFSETQ in the germline V gene.

V and J are TRBV6-2 or TRBV6-3 and TRBJ2-3; TRBD2 is a possible D gene (5 bases). V lost 7 bases and J lost 6, with 5 bases in between. The CDR3 spans 10 residues. Germline assignment: CDR1 MNHEY and CDR2 SVGEGT. CDR3 nucleotides: TGTGCCAGCACGGGGGATACGCAGTATTTT. The encoded protein is CASTGDTQYF.

The chain joins TRBV9 to TRBJ2-7, with TRBD1 matching 7 bases. In germline, CDR1 is SGDLS, CDR2 YYNGEE. V dropped 3 bases and J dropped 5; count of bases not matched to a gene: 8. The CDR3 consists of 14 residues. The CDR3 DNA reads as TGTGCCAGCAGCGGATACAGGGGTCTCAACGAGCAGTACTTC. Its protein is CASSGYRGLNEQYF.

The rearrangement uses TRBV4-1 and TRBJ2-7, with 8 bases fitting TRBD2. V lost 5 bases and J lost 2; bases outside the gene matches: 17. CDR3 size: 18 residues. CDR1 is MGHRA and CDR2 is YSYEKL in the germline V gene. The CDR3, as DNA: TGCGCCAGCAGCACCTTACAATTCGCAGCGGGGGCGACCTACGAGCAGTACTTC. Its protein product is CASSTLQFAAGATYEQYF.

This chain joins TRBV6-1 and TRBJ2-6, with no clear D. V was cut by 8 bases and J by 9 bases, with 17 bases left in between. The CDR3 covers 14 residues. Per germline, CDR1 MNHNS and CDR2 SASEGT. CDR3 coding DNA: TGTGCCAGCGCTAAAGGGCTAGGTGTCAACGTCCTGACTTTC. It encodes CASAKGLGVNVLTF.

This clonotype appeared a few times. This chain links TRBV4-3 with TRBJ2-1; no reliable D call. Germline V gene sequence: CDR1 LGHNA, CDR2 YSLEER. V lost 2 bases and J 0 bases, leaving 8 bases between the germline ends. The CDR3 sequence is 15 residues long. CDR3 nucleotides: TGCGCCAGCAGCCAAAGCTCGAGCTCCTACAATGAGCAGTTCTTC. It is translated as CASSQSSSSYNEQFF.

This chain links TRBV9 with TRBJ2-2; a weak D match, TRBD2 (5 bases). Looked up from germline, CDR1 is SGDLS and CDR2 is YYNGEE. The CDR3 runs 15 residues. V was shortened by 0 bases and J by 6 bases, with 12 bases between the two germline ends. CDR3 in DNA: TGTGCCAGCAGCGTAGACCTAGCAGTCCCCGGGGAGCTGTTTTTT. The encoded protein is CASSVDLAVPGELFF.

The chain employs TRBV27 and TRBJ2-1; 12 bases align to TRBD1. The V and J ends lost 3 bases and 8 bases, in that order; junction bases with no gene match: 5. The CDR3 sequence is 15 residues long. Germline lookup yields CDR1 MNHEY and CDR2 SMNVEV (reference sequence). The DNA of the CDR3 is TGTGCCAGCAGTTTGGGACAGGGGGCGATCTATGAGCAGTTCTTC. Translated, it gives CASSLGQGAIYEQFF.

This clonotype showed up just a few times. The J gene is TRBJ2-5, the V gene TRBV20-1; TRBD2 matches at 9 bases. Per the germline V gene, CDR1 is DFQATT and CDR2 is SNEGSKA (reference sequence). J was trimmed by 4 bases and V by 1 base; bases with no gene match: 10. The CDR3 covers 16 residues. Here the CDR3 DNA reads TGCAGTGCTAGAGTCTTGGCTAGCGGGGCCTCAGAGACCCAGTACTTC. Translating gives CSARVLASGASETQYF.

This clonotype was counted a few times. The CDR3 sequence: CASSRTQYSGANVLTF. For the CDR3, the DNA is TGCGCCAGCAGCAGGACACAGTACTCTGGGGCCAACGTCCTGACTTTC. The chain uses TRBV5-1 and TRBJ2-6, with a tentative D call TRBD1 (5 bases). The CDR3 spans 16 residues. Germline V CDR1 and CDR2: SGHRS, YFSETQ. V was pared by 4 bases and J by 0 bases, with 11 bases between.

This clonotype was observed a few times. V gene TRBV12-3 or TRBV12-4 combines with J gene TRBJ2-1; the D call may be TRBD1 or TRBD2 (6 bases each). V dropped 6 bases and J dropped 1 base, with 16 bases sitting between them. This CDR3 is built from 16 residues. The CDR3 region has the DNA TGTGCCAGCAGCCCCGGGGGCTGGTATTCCTACAATGAGCAGTTCTTC. Translated, it gives CASSPGGWYSYNEQFF.

V and J are TRBV10-3 and TRBJ1-4; D is ambiguous. This CDR3 is built from 13 residues. CDR1 is ENHRY and CDR2 is SYGVKD in the germline V gene. Between the trimmed V and J ends, which lost 0 bases and 4 bases, there was a span of 3 bases. This CDR3 is CAISESGNEKLFF. The CDR3 bases are TGTGCCATCAGTGAGTCGGGTAATGAAAAACTGTTTTTT.

This clonotype was seen a few times. The genes are TRBV3-1 and TRBJ2-3; TRBD1 or TRBD2 may be the D gene (5 bases each). The CDR3 spans 15 residues. V was cut by 3 bases and J by 2 bases, with 12 bases left in between. The germline V gene has CDR1 LGHDT and CDR2 YNNKEL (reference sequence). The CDR3 loop reads CASSQFGTVTDTQYF. CDR3 nucleotides: TGTGCCAGCAGCCAGTTCGGGACCGTCACAGATACGCAGTATTTT.

The chain joins TRBV10-3 to TRBJ2-5; the match to TRBD1 covers 7 bases. There are 13 residues in the CDR3. Germline assignment: CDR1 ENHRY and CDR2 SYGVKD. J lost 0 bases, V lost 7 bases, and 2 bases had no gene match. CDR3 in amino acids: CAIKGQDQETQYF. The CDR3 bases are TGTGCCATCAAAGGACAGGACCAAGAGACCCAGTACTTC.

The table lists this clonotype with many counts. At one end, the junction sequence differs from germline, possibly due to a read error. The V and J genes are TRBV11-1 and TRBJ2-1, with TRBD2 matching over 9 bases. The CDR3 length is 14 residues. Germline lookup yields CDR1 SGHAT and CDR2 FQDESV (reference sequence). CDR3 in amino acids: CASSVAGVPGEQFF. The CDR3 DNA is TGTGCCAGCAGCGTAGCGGGGGTCCCTGGTGAGCAGTTCTTC.

The rearrangement uses TRBV20-1 and TRBJ2-1, with a tentative D call TRBD2 (5 bases). V was pared by 3 bases and J by 2 bases, with 8 bases between. The CDR3 is made up of 13 amino acids. Germline values: CDR1 DFQATT, CDR2 SNEGSKA (reference sequence). The CDR3 is CSASNGAYNEQFF. In nucleotides, the CDR3 is TGCAGTGCTAGTAACGGGGCCTACAATGAGCAGTTCTTC.

This clonotype was detected only a few times. This rearrangement joins TRBV28 to TRBJ2-6; no reliable D call. Trimming cost V 1 base and J 1 base, with 5 bases left between them. Germline CDR1 MDHEN, CDR2 SYDVKM. There are 15 residues in the CDR3. The chain's CDR3 is CASSLSASGANVLTF. CDR3 nucleotides: TGTGCCAGCAGTTTATCCGCATCTGGGGCCAACGTCCTGACTTTC.

The rearrangement links TRBV29-1 to TRBJ2-3, with a tentative D call TRBD2 (5 bases). The CDR3 is 11 amino acids. With 7 bases removed from V and 0 bases from J, the gap between germline ends came to 5 bases. From germline, CDR1 is SQVTM and CDR2 ANQGSEA. In DNA, the CDR3 is TGCAGCGGGACTAGCACAGATACGCAGTATTTT. Translating it yields CSGTSTDTQYF.

J is TRBJ2-3 and V is TRBV20-1; D unclear. The CDR3 contains 13 residues. Germline-derived CDR1 and CDR2 are DFQATT and SNEGSKA (reference sequence). Trimming took 3 bases from V and 2 from J, leaving 9 bases between them. CDR3 protein: CSARGFFTDTQYF. CDR3 DNA: TGCAGTGCTAGGGGGTTTTTCACAGATACGCAGTATTTT.

The chain has TRBV29-1 and TRBJ2-7; 7 bases are a match to TRBD1. CDR3 length equals 13 residues. Germline lookup yields CDR1 SQVTM and CDR2 ANQGSEA. V was pared by 4 bases and J by 4 bases, with 7 bases of the junction left unmatched. The CDR3 bases are TGCAGCGTTGCGGGGACAGTAGGTTACGAGCAGTACTTC. Encoded protein: CSVAGTVGYEQYF.

This chain uses TRBV4-1 with TRBJ2-1; 14 bases are shared with TRBD2. Germline CDR1 and CDR2: MGHRA and YSYEKL. The CDR3 length is 17 residues. V lost 1 base and J lost 8; bases outside the gene matches: 7. In nucleotides, the CDR3 is TGCGCCAGCAGCCAAGCATTAGGGACTAGCGGGAGAGATGAGCAGTTCTTC. As protein: CASSQALGTSGRDEQFF.

The gene calls are TRBV25-1 and TRBJ1-1, with D hard to call. The germline V gene encodes CDR1 MGHDK and CDR2 SYGVNS. The CDR3 covers 14 residues. V lost 4 bases to trimming and J lost 1 base, with 10 bases between them. In DNA, the CDR3 is TGTGCCAGCAGTGGCTACCGTTCGAACACTGAAGCTTTCTTT. Translated: CASSGYRSNTEAFF.

This clonotype was seen more than once but under ten times. The chain recombines TRBV3-1 with TRBJ2-2; the D is unclear. Per germline, CDR1 LGHDT and CDR2 YNNKEL (reference sequence). The CDR3 covers 11 residues. Trimming took 1 base from V and 16 from J, leaving 10 bases between them. The CDR3 sequence is CASSQGASQFF. In DNA, the CDR3 is TGTGCCAGCAGCCAAGGGGCGAGCCAGTTTTTT.